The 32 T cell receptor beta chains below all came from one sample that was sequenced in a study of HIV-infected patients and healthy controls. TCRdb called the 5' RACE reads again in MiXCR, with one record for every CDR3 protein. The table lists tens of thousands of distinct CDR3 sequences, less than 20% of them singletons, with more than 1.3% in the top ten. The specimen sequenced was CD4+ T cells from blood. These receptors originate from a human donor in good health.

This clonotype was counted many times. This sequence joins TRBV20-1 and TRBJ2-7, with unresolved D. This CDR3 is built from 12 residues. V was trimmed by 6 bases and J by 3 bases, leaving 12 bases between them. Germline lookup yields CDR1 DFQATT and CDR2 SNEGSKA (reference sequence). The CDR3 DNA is TGCAGTGCCTCCCGGGCTAACTACGAGCAGTACTTC. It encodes CSASRANYEQYF.

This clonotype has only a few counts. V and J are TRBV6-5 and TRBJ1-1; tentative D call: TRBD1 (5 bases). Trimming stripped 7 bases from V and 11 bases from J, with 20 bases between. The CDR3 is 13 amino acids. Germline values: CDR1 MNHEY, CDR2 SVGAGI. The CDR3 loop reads CASTPLWRGSAFF. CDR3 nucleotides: TGTGCCAGCACCCCCCTCTGGCGGGGGTCGGCTTTCTTT.

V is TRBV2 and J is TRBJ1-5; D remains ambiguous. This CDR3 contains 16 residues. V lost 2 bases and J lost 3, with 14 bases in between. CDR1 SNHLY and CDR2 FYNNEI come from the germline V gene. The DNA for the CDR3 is TGTGCCAGCAGTGAAAGGGTCGGGAGACCCAATCAGCCCCAGCATTTT. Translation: CASSERVGRPNQPQHF.

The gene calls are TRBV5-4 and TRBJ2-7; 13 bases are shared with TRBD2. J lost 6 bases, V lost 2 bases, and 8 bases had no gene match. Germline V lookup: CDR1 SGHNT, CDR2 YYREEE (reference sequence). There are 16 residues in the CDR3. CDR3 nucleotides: TGTGCCAGCAGCTTCTCGACTAGCGGGAGGAAGGGCGAGCAGTACTTC. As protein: CASSFSTSGRKGEQYF.

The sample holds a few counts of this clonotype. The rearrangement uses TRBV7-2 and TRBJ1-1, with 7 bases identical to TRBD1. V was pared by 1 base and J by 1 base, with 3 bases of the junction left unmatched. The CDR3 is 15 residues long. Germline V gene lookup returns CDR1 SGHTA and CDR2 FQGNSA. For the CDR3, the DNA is TGTGCCAGCAGCTTAGATACAGGGGCGAACACTGAAGCTTTCTTT. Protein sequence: CASSLDTGANTEAFF.

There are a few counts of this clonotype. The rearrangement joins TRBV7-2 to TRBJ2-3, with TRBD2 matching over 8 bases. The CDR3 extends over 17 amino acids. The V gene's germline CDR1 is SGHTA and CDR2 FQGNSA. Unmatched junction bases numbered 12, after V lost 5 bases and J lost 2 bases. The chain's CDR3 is CASSPGGVGGPTDTQYF. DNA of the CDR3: TGTGCCAGCAGCCCGGGGGGGGTTGGGGGGCCCACAGATACGCAGTATTTT.

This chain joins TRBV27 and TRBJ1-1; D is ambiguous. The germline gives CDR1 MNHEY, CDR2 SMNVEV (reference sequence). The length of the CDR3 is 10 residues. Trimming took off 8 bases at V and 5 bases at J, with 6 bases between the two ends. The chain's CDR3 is CASGPTEAFF. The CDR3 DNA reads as TGTGCCAGCGGACCTACTGAAGCTTTCTTT.

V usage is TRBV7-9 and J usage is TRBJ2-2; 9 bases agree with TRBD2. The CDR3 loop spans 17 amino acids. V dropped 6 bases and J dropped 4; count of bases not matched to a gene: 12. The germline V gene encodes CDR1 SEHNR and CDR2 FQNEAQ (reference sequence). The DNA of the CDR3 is TGTGCCAGCAGGCCCGGAGCTAGCGGGATCATCACCGGGGAGCTGTTTTTT. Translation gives CASRPGASGIITGELFF.

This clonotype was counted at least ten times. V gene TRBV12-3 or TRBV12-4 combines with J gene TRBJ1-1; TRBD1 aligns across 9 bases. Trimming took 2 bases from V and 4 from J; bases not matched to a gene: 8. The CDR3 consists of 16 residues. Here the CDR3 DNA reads TGTGCCAGCAGTTTATTCCGGGACAGGGATGGCACTGAAGCTTTCTTT. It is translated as CASSLFRDRDGTEAFF.

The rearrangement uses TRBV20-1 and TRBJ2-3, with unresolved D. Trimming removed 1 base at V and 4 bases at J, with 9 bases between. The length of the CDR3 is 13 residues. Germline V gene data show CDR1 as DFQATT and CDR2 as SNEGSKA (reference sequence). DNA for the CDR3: TGCAGTGCTAGAGCCCCCCTAGCAGATACGCAGTATTTT. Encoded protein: CSARAPLADTQYF.

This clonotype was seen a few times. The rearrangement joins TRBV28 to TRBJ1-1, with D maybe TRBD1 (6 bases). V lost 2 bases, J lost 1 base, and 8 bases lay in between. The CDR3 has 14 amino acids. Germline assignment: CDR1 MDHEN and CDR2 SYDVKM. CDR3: CASSLGGANTEAFF. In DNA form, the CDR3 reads TGTGCCAGCAGTTTAGGGGGCGCGAACACTGAAGCTTTCTTT.

The CDR3 DNA reads as TGCGCCAGCAGCCAAGGTGGGGGGACCACAGATACGCAGTATTTT. Encoded protein: CASSQGGGTTDTQYF. This chain links TRBV4-1 with TRBJ2-3; D is perhaps TRBD2 (6 bases). This CDR3 region has 15 residues. CDR1 MGHRA and CDR2 YSYEKL come from the germline V gene. V was cut by 1 base and J by 2 bases, with 10 bases left in between.

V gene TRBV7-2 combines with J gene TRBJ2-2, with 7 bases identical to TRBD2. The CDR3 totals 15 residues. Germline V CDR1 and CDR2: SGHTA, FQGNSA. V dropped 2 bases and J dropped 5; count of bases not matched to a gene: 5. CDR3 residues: CASSLYLAVTGELFF. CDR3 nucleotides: TGTGCCAGCAGCTTATACCTAGCGGTTACCGGGGAGCTGTTTTTT.

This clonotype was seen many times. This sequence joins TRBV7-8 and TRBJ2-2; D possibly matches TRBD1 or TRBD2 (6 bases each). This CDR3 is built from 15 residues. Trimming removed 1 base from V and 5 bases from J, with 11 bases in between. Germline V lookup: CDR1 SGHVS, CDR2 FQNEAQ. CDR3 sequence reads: CASSLEGGATGELFF. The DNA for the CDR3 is TGTGCCAGCAGCTTAGAGGGGGGAGCTACCGGGGAGCTGTTTTTT. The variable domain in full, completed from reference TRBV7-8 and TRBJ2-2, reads GAGVSQSPRYKVAKRGQDVALRCDPISGHVSLFWYQQALGQGPEFLTYFQNEAQLDKSGLPSDRFFAERPEGSVSTLKIQRTQQEDSAVYLCASSLEGGATGELFFGEGSRLTVL.

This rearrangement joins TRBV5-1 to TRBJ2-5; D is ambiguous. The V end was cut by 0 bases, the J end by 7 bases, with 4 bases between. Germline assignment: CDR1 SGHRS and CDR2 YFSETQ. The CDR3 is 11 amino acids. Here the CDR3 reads CASSLEGTQYF. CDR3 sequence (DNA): TGCGCCAGCAGCTTGGAAGGGACCCAGTACTTC.

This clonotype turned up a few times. CDR3 bases: TGTGCCAGCAGCTTGGGGTTTGCAGATACGCAGTATTTT. Translation: CASSLGFADTQYF. This chain connects TRBV5-5 to TRBJ2-3, with D unclear. The CDR3 is made up of 13 amino acids. CDR1 is SGHKS and CDR2 is YYEKEE in the germline V gene (reference sequence). Trimming pared 0 bases from V and 4 bases from J, leaving 6 bases between.

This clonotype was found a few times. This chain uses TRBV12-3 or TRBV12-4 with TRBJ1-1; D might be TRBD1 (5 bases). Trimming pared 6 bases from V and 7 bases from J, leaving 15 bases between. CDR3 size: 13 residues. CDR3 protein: CASSMDTGYEAFF. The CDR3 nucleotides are TGTGCCAGCAGCATGGACACCGGGTATGAAGCTTTCTTT.

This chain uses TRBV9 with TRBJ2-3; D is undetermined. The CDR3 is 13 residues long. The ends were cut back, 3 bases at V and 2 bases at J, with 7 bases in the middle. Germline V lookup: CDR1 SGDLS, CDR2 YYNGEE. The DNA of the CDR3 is TGTGCCAGCAGCGATTACATCACAGATACGCAGTATTTT. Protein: CASSDYITDTQYF.

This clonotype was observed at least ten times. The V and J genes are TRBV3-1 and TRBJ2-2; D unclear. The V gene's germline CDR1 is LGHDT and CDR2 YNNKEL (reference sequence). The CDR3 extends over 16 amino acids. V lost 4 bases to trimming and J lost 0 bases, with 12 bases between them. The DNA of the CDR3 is TGTGCCAGCAGCCGACGGACGGCAACGAACACCGGGGAGCTGTTTTTT. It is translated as CASSRRTATNTGELFF. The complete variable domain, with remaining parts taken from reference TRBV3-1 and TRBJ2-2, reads DTAVSQTPKYLVTQMGNDKSIKCEQNLGHDTMYWYKQDSKKFLKIMFSYNNKELIINETVPNRFSPKSPDKAHLNLHINSLELGDSAVYFCASSRRTATNTGELFFGEGSRLTVL.

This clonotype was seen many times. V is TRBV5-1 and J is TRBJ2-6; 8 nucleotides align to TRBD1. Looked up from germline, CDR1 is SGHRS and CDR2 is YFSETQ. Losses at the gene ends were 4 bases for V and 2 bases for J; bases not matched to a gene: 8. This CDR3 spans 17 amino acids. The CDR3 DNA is TGCGCCAGCAGCCGCCGGACAGGGATTACTGGGGCCAACGTCCTGACTTTC. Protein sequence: CASSRRTGITGANVLTF. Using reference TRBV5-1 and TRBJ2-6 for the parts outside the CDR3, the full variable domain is KAGVTQTPRYLIKTRGQQVTLSCSPISGHRSVSWYQQTPGQGLQFLFEYFSETQRNKGNFPGRFSGRQFSNSRSEMNVSTLELGDSALYLCASSRRTGITGANVLTFGAGSRLTVL.

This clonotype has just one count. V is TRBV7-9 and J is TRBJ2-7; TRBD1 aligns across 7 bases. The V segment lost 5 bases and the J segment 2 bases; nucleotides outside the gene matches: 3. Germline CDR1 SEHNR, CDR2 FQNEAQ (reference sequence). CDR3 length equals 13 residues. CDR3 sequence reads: CASSLQGPYEQYF. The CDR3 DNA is TGTGCCAGCAGCCTACAGGGGCCCTACGAGCAGTACTTC.

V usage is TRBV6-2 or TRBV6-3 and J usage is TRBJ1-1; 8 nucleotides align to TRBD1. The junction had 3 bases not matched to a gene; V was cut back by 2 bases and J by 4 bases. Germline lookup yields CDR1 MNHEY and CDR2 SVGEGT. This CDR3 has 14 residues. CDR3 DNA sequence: TGTGCCAGCAGTTACATCGACAGGGGCACTGAAGCTTTCTTT. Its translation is CASSYIDRGTEAFF.

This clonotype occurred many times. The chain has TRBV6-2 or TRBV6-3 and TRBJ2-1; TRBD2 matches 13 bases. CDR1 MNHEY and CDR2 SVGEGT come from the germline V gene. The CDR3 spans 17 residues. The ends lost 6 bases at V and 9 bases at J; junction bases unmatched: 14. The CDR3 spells CASRRSSTSGGAGEQFF. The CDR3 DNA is TGTGCCAGCAGACGCTCCTCCACTAGCGGGGGGGCCGGTGAGCAGTTCTTC.

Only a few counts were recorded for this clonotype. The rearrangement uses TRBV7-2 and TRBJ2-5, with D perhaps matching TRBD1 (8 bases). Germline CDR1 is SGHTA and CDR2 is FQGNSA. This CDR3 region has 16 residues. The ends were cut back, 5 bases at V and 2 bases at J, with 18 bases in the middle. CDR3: CASSPSTGGGQETQYF. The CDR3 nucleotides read TGTGCCAGCAGCCCCTCCACAGGGGGAGGGCAAGAGACCCAGTACTTC.

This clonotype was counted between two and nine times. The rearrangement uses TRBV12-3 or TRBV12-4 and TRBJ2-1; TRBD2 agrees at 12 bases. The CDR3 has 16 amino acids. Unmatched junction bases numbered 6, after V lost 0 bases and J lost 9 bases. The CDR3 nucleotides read TGTGCCAGCAGTTTAGCCCTAGCGGGGGGGCCGCGTGAGCAGTTCTTC. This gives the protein CASSLALAGGPREQFF.

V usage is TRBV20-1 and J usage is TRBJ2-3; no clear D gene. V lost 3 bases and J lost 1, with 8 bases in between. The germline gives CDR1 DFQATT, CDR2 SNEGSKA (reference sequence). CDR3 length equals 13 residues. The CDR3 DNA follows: TGCAGTGCTAGTTTCCCCGGCACAGATACGCAGTATTTT. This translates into CSASFPGTDTQYF.

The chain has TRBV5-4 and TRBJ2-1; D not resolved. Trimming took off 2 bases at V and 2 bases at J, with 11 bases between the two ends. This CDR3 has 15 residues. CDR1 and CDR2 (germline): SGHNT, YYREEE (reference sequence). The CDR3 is CASSLKVSTYNEQFF. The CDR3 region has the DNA TGTGCCAGCAGCTTAAAAGTTTCTACCTACAATGAGCAGTTCTTC.

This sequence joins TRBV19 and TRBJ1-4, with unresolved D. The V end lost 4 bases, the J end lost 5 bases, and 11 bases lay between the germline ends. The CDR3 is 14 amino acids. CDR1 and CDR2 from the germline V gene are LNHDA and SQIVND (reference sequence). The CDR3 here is CASSKDGHNEKLFF. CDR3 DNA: TGTGCCAGTAGTAAGGACGGCCACAATGAAAAACTGTTTTTT. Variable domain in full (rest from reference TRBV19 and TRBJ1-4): DGGITQSPKYLFRKEGQNVTLSCEQNLNHDAMYWYRQDPGQGLRLIYYSQIVNDFQKGDIAEGYSVSREKKESFPLTVTSAQKNPTAFYLCASSKDGHNEKLFFGSGTQLSVL.

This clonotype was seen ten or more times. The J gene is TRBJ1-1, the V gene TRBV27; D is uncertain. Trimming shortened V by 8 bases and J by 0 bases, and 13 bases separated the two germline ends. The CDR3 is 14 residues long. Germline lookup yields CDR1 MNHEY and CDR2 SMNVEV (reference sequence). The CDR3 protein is CASARDGLNTEAFF. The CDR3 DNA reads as TGTGCCAGCGCCCGCGACGGATTGAACACTGAAGCTTTCTTT.

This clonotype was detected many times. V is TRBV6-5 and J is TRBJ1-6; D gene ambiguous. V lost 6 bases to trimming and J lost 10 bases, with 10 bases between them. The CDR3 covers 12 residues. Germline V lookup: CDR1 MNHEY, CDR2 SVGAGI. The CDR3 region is CASSFRLSPLHF. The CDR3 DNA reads TGTGCCAGCAGCTTCCGCTTGTCACCCCTCCACTTT.

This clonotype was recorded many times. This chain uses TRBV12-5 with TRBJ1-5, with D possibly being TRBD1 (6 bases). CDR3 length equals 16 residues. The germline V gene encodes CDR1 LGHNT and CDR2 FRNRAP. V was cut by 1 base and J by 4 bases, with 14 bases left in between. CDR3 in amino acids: CASGLGINRGNQPQHF. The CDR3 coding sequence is TGTGCTAGTGGTTTGGGGATTAATAGGGGGAATCAGCCCCAGCATTTT.

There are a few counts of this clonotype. This CDR3 is CASSWSNQPQHF. The DNA of the CDR3 is TGTGCCAGCAGTTGGTCCAATCAGCCCCAGCATTTT. The rearrangement links TRBV12-3 or TRBV12-4 to TRBJ1-5; D is unclear. The CDR3 sequence is 12 residues long. With 4 bases removed from V and 3 bases from J, the gap between germline ends came to 4 bases.